This is a list of T cell receptor beta chains from one sample in a study of radiotherapy plus CTLA-4 blockade in lung cancer. Assay used: immunoSEQ multiplex PCR; TCRdb lists only in-frame clones, some missing. The sample consists of roughly 55,000 clones, 72% of them appearing once. Source: peripheral blood, taken from a patient treated with radiotherapy plus ipilimumab. These receptors were collected from a human donor with non-small cell lung cancer whose response to radiotherapy plus ipilimumab could not be evaluated. Both conserved end residues are part of each CDR3. The D gene is left open where the match is weak. A clone size is listed for some rows: how often the clone was seen (once, few, many), or a class if it is expanded.

>TRBD1|TRBV28|TRBJ2-5|-
TGTGCCAGCAGTCCCCCGGACAGGGAGAAGAAGACCCAGTACTTC
CASSPPDREKKTQYF
>-|TRBV5-1|TRBJ1-2|-
TGCGCCAGCAGCCCAGATACCCTGAACTATGGCTACACCTTC
CASSPDTLNYGYTF
>TRBD1|TRBV4-1|TRBJ1-1|-
TGCGCCAGCAGCCAAGTCCCACAGGGGCCATACACTGAAGCTTTCTTT
CASSQVPQGPYTEAFF
>TRBD1|TRBV5-1|TRBJ2-2|once
TGCGCCAGCAGCACGGATGGACAGGGAAGCACCGGGGAGCTGTTTTTT
CASSTDGQGSTGELFF
>-|TRBV28|TRBJ1-6|many
TGTGCCAGCAGTTTCATCGGGTACGGGTCACCCCTCCACTTT
CASSFIGYGSPLHF
>-|TRBV7-3|TRBJ1-1|few
TGTGCCAGCAGCTTAAGACCGGGTCACACTGAAGCTTTCTTT
CASSLRPGHTEAFF
>-|TRBV28|TRBJ1-1|few
TGTGCCAGCAGTTTCCGGGACAATCGAGCTTTCTTT
CASSFRDNRAFF
>-|TRBV27|TRBJ1-2|-
TGTGCCAGCAGTTTTCGGTCTAACTATGGCTACACCTTC
CASSFRSNYGYTF
>-|TRBV25-1|TRBJ1-2|-
TGTGCCAGCAGTGAACCTAAGGGGGTAGCGGGACTCTATGGCTACACCTTC
CASSEPKGVAGLYGYTF
>TRBD2|TRBV11-2|TRBJ2-7|-
TGTGCCAGCAGCCGGGGACTAGCGGGGGGTGGTTCCTACGAGCAGTACTTC
CASSRGLAGGGSYEQYF
>-|TRBV11-1|TRBJ1-1|-
TGTGCCAGCAGCCCCGACAGAAGTAACACTGAAGCTTTCTTT
CASSPDRSNTEAFF
>TRBD2|TRBV6-5|TRBJ2-1|-
TGTGCCAGCAGCGGGACTAGCGGGGGGCATGAGCAGTTCTTC
CASSGTSGGHEQFF
>-|TRBV2|TRBJ2-7|-
TGTGCCAGCAGTCTGGCTTACGAGCAGTACTTC
CASSLAYEQYF
>-|TRBV27|TRBJ1-5|-
TGTGCCAGCAGTTTCGTCGATCAGCCCCAGCATTTT
CASSFVDQPQHF
>-|TRBV29-1|TRBJ2-3|-
TGCAGCGCTGGGGGGGGCGGCACAGATACGCAGTATTTT
CSAGGGGTDTQYF
>TRBD1|TRBV5-1|TRBJ2-2|-
TGCGCCAGCAGCCCCTGGGACAGGGGCACCGGGGAGCTGTTTTTT
CASSPWDRGTGELFF
>TRBD1|TRBV7-3|TRBJ2-2|once
TGTGCCAGCAGCTTACACGGGACAGGGGAGGGGACCGGGGAGCTGTTTTTT
CASSLHGTGEGTGELFF
>TRBD2|TRBV7-2|TRBJ2-7|once
TGTGCCAGCAGCTTACTAGCGGGGGCCCAATACGAGCAGTACTTC
CASSLLAGAQYEQYF
>-|TRBV7-2|TRBJ1-2|-
TGTGCCAGCAGCGGCCGGGGGAGCGGTGGCTACACCTTC
CASSGRGSGGYTF
>TRBD1|TRBV2|TRBJ1-2|few
TGTGCCAGCAGTGCGGGACAGGCTTATGGCTACACCTTC
CASSAGQAYGYTF
>TRBD1|TRBV28|TRBJ2-5|-
TGTGCCAGCAGTTCAGCCGGGACAGGGGGCGTTTATACCCAGACCCAGTACTTC
CASSSAGTGGVYTQTQYF
>-|TRBV18|TRBJ2-7|-
TGTGCCAGCTCACCACCGACAGGATACGAGCAGTACTTC
CASSPPTGYEQYF
>TRBD1|TRBV27|TRBJ1-2|-
TGTGCCAGCAGCTACAGGGGGGGTGGCTATGGCTACACCTTC
CASSYRGGGYGYTF
>-|TRBV6-1|TRBJ2-2|-
TGTGCCAGCAAACTGATCGGGACTGGAATCGGGGAGCTGTTTTTT
CASKLIGTGIGELFF
>TRBD1|TRBV5-1|TRBJ2-2|-
TGCGCCAGCAGCTTCGCCGGACAGGGAACCGGGGAGCTGTTTTTT
CASSFAGQGTGELFF
>-|TRBV19|TRBJ1-2|few
TGTGCCAGTAGTAGCCTAGGGGGGGGGCTTGGTGGCTACACCTTC
CASSSLGGGLGGYTF
>-|TRBV5-6|TRBJ2-5|few
TGTGCCAGCAGCCTTTTTCCCACAGGGGGAGGGGAGACCCAGTACTTC
CASSLFPTGGGETQYF